A single sample is the source of the 30 T cell receptor beta chains below, sequenced in a study of blood T cell repertoires in COVID-19 (dated by TCRdb to 2020 to 2021). The library was obtained by the immunoSEQ multiplex PCR assay. The table comes from immuneACCESS by way of TCRdb, which keeps in-frame sequences with V and J called. Part of the clones is missing from these tables; in studies checked, under half for an unresolved V gene and the rest for unknown reasons. Across this sample there are 300,000 or so clones, with 90% seen only once. The ten biggest clones cover 2% to 3% of the sample. The sample comprised PBMCs or T cells enriched from blood (not recorded which). The source is a man aged 60-69 years who had recovered from COVID-19.

The rearrangement uses TRBV5-4 and TRBJ1-1; TRBD1 is a possible D gene (5 bases). The germline gives CDR1 SGHNT, CDR2 YYREEE (reference sequence). Between the trimmed V and J ends, which lost 4 bases and 8 bases, there was a span of 15 bases. The CDR3 consists of 13 residues. CDR3 residues: CASSRSGPGEAFF. The CDR3 nucleotides read TGTGCCAGCAGCCGCTCAGGGCCTGGGGAAGCTTTCTTT. The complete variable domain, with remaining parts taken from reference TRBV5-4 and TRBJ1-1, reads ETGVTQSPTHLIKTRGQQVTLRCSSQSGHNTVSWYQQALGQGPQFIFQYYREEENGRGNFPPRFSGLQFPNYSSELNVNALELDDSALYLCASSRSGPGEAFFGQGTRLTVV.

The chain couples TRBV2 to TRBJ2-1; 9 nucleotides agree with TRBD2. The V segment lost 5 bases and the J segment 5 bases; nucleotides outside the gene matches: 13. CDR1 is SNHLY, CDR2 FYNNEI, per germline. CDR3 length: 17 residues. The CDR3 DNA reads as TGTGCCAGCAGTCCCTGGGCTAGCGGGAACTTAGACAATGAGCAGTTCTTC. It encodes CASSPWASGNLDNEQFF.

The V gene is TRBV28, the J gene TRBJ1-4; D is possibly TRBD1 (5 bases). Germline lookup yields CDR1 MDHEN and CDR2 SYDVKM. V was cut by 4 bases and J by 8 bases, with 11 bases left in between. This CDR3 region has 13 residues. The CDR3 is CASSSVQDEKLFF. CDR3 sequence (DNA): TGTGCCAGCAGTTCCGTACAGGACGAAAAACTGTTTTTT.

The rearrangement joins TRBV9 to TRBJ2-3; 8 nucleotides match TRBD2. Trimming cost V 6 bases and J 1 base; bases outside gene matches: 10. Germline V CDR1 and CDR2: SGDLS, YYNGEE. This CDR3 is 16 amino acids long. CDR3 sequence: CASKKIGRGGTDTQYF. CDR3 nucleotides: TGTGCCAGCAAAAAGATTGGGCGGGGGGGCACAGATACGCAGTATTTT. Full variable domain (remainder filled in from reference TRBV9 and TRBJ2-3): DSGVTQTPKHLITATGQRVTLRCSPRSGDLSVYWYQQSLDQGLQFLIQYYNGEERAKGNILERFSAQQFPDLHSELNLSSLELGDSALYFCASKKIGRGGTDTQYFGPGTRLTVL.

The chain recombines TRBV19 with TRBJ2-1; the D gene is possibly TRBD1 (6 bases). Trimming removed 5 bases from V and 2 bases from J, with 16 bases in between. In germline, CDR1 is LNHDA, CDR2 SQIVND (reference sequence). The length of the CDR3 is 16 residues. The CDR3 here is CASSSHLRTAYNEQFF. CDR3 DNA sequence: TGTGCCAGTAGTTCCCACCTGAGGACAGCCTACAATGAGCAGTTCTTC.

V usage is TRBV6-5 and J usage is TRBJ2-7, with TRBD1 as a possible D gene (5 bases). Germline V gene data show CDR1 as MNHEY and CDR2 as SVGAGI. Trimming removed 7 bases from V and 4 bases from J, with 17 bases in between. The CDR3 loop spans 14 amino acids. This chain's CDR3 is CASTQGLTSYEQYF. CDR3 sequence (DNA): TGTGCCAGCACCCAGGGCCTTACCTCTTACGAGCAGTACTTC.

Remarks on this clone: One junction end does not reproduce the germline sequence, and a read error may be involved. The CDR3 coding sequence is TGCAGCGGTGAAGACAGTCGGAACACTGAAGCTTTCTTT. It yields the protein CSGEDSRNTEAFF. This sequence joins TRBV29-1 and TRBJ1-1; the D gene is possibly TRBD1 (5 bases). The CDR3 spans 13 residues. The germline gives CDR1 SQVTM, CDR2 ANQGSEA. Together with reference TRBV29-1 and TRBJ1-1, the CDR3 gives the full variable domain: SAVISQKPSRDICQRGTSLTIQCQVDSQVTMMFWYRQQPGQSLTLIATANQGSEATYESGFVIDKFPISRPNLTFSTLTVSNMSPEDSSIYLCSGEDSRNTEAFFGQGTRLTVV.

V is TRBV4-2 and J is TRBJ2-3; TRBD2 agrees at 9 bases. This CDR3 spans 18 amino acids. V lost 0 bases to trimming and J lost 2 bases; unmatched junction nucleotides: 9. Germline assignment: CDR1 LGHNA and CDR2 YNFKEQ. DNA for the CDR3: TGTGCCAGCAGCCAAGATAGGTTAGCGGGGGCCCTCACAGATACGCAGTATTTT. Residues: CASSQDRLAGALTDTQYF.

The chain is built from TRBV7-9 and TRBJ2-7, with 9 bases aligning to TRBD2. Germline V gene data show CDR1 as SEHNR and CDR2 as FQNEAQ (reference sequence). J gave up 2 bases and V 5 bases, and 10 bases lay outside the gene matches. The CDR3 runs to 16 residues. This chain's CDR3 is CASSPIPSGNPYEQYF. DNA for the CDR3: TGTGCCAGCAGCCCAATACCTAGCGGGAACCCCTACGAGCAGTACTTC.

The V and J genes are TRBV7-2 and TRBJ1-5; D is unclear. The CDR3 length is 15 residues. CDR1 SGHTA and CDR2 FQGNSA come from the germline V gene. The V and J ends lost 7 bases and 0 bases respectively, with 13 bases between them. DNA for the CDR3: TGTGCCAGCACCCCAGGCAGTTATAGCAATCAGCCCCAGCATTTT. It is translated as CASTPGSYSNQPQHF. The entire variable domain, with the rest obtained from reference TRBV7-2 and TRBJ1-5, is as follows: GAGVSQSPSNKVTEKGKDVELRCDPISGHTALYWYRQSLGQGLEFLIYFQGNSAPDKSGLPSDRFSAERTGGSVSTLTIQRTQQEDSAVYLCASTPGSYSNQPQHFGDGTRLSIL.

The chain couples TRBV14 to TRBJ1-6, with 10 nucleotides matching TRBD1. V gave up 3 bases and J gave up 8 bases; unmatched junction bases: 1. The CDR3 contains 14 residues. Germline V gene data show CDR1 as SGHDN and CDR2 as FVKESK. This chain's CDR3 is CASSQTGGDSPLHF. The CDR3 region has the DNA TGTGCCAGCAGCCAGACAGGGGGCGATTCACCCCTCCACTTT. Drawing the rest from reference TRBV14 and TRBJ1-6, the complete variable domain is EAGVTQFPSHSVIEKGQTVTLRCDPISGHDNLYWYRRVMGKEIKFLLHFVKESKQDESGMPNNRFLAERTGGTYSTLKVQPAELEDSGVYFCASSQTGGDSPLHFGNGTRLTVT.

CDR3 amino acids: CASSQTGPALYNYGYTF. CDR3 nucleotides: TGTGCCAGCAGTCAAACAGGGCCTGCCCTATATAACTATGGCTACACCTTC. J is TRBJ1-2 and V is TRBV6-6; D possibly corresponds to TRBD1 (6 bases). Germline V lookup: CDR1 MNHNY, CDR2 SVGAGI (reference sequence). V was shortened by 5 bases and J by 1 base, with 20 bases between the two germline ends. This CDR3 has 17 residues.

The chain recombines TRBV5-6 with TRBJ2-3, with a possible D match to TRBD1 (7 bases). The CDR3 length is 17 residues. CDR1 and CDR2 (germline): SGHDT, YYEEEE. Trimming cost V 0 bases and J 3 bases, with 17 bases left between them. CDR3 in DNA: TGTGCCAGCAGCTTGGGTGCATCAGGGGGGTGGACAGATACGCAGTATTTT. Encoded protein: CASSLGASGGWTDTQYF. Full variable domain (remainder filled in from reference TRBV5-6 and TRBJ2-3): DAGVTQSPTHLIKTRGQQVTLRCSPKSGHDTVSWYQQALGQGPQFIFQYYEEEERQRGNFPDRFSGHQFPNYSSELNVNALLLGDSALYLCASSLGASGGWTDTQYFGPGTRLTVL.

The V and J genes are TRBV6-5 and TRBJ1-5; D gene uncertain. There are 13 residues in the CDR3. Germline V gene sequence: CDR1 MNHEY, CDR2 SVGAGI. V was pared by 6 bases and J by 3 bases, with 9 bases between. CDR3 amino acids: CASRQALNQPQHF. In nucleotides, the CDR3 is TGTGCCAGCAGGCAGGCACTCAATCAGCCCCAGCATTTT.

This clone was counted between two and nine times. The DNA for the CDR3 is TGTGCCAGCCGAAGGGTTGAGACAGGGGGCAATGAGCAGTTCTTC. Amino acid sequence: CASRRVETGGNEQFF. V usage is TRBV19 and J usage is TRBJ2-1; 9 bases are a match to TRBD1. CDR1 and CDR2 from the germline V gene are LNHDA and SQIVND (reference sequence). V lost 9 bases, J lost 6 bases, and 12 bases stayed unmatched. The CDR3 spans 15 residues.

The chain employs TRBV15 and TRBJ1-5, with D maybe TRBD1 (5 bases). Germline CDR1 is LNHNV and CDR2 is YYDKDF (reference sequence). This CDR3 has 15 residues. V was shortened by 1 base and J by 3 bases, with 10 bases between the two germline ends. CDR3 DNA: TGTGCCACCAGCAGAGGGTCGACAGTCAATCAGCCCCAGCATTTT. The encoded protein is CATSRGSTVNQPQHF.

This sequence joins TRBV27 and TRBJ1-5; D uncertain. V lost 5 bases, J lost 0 bases, and 14 bases lay in between. The CDR3 sequence is 16 residues long. Germline-derived CDR1 and CDR2 are MNHEY and SMNVEV (reference sequence). In DNA form, the CDR3 reads TGTGCCAGCAGTATGGGAGGAGCCTATAGCAATCAGCCCCAGCATTTT. The encoded protein is CASSMGGAYSNQPQHF.

This clone appeared once. The rearrangement links TRBV19 to TRBJ1-2, with D perhaps TRBD1 (5 bases). V was shortened by 10 bases and J by 3 bases, with 12 bases between the two germline ends. The CDR3 has 12 amino acids. Germline CDR1 is LNHDA and CDR2 is SQIVND (reference sequence). The chain's CDR3 is CATEGLDYGYTF. CDR3 bases: TGTGCCACCGAGGGACTGGACTATGGCTACACCTTC.

The CDR3, as DNA: TGTGCCAGTAGTACCATAGACACAAGGATGCAAAAACTGTTTTTT. It yields the protein CASSTIDTRMQKLFF. This sequence joins TRBV19 and TRBJ1-4, with D hard to call. Trimming took off 4 bases at V and 9 bases at J, with 18 bases between the two ends. The CDR3 has 15 residues. The germline V gene encodes CDR1 LNHDA and CDR2 SQIVND (reference sequence).

This rearrangement joins TRBV18 to TRBJ1-1; no reliable D call. The CDR3 sequence is 18 residues long. Germline CDR1 KGHSH, CDR2 LQKENI. V lost 2 bases, J lost 7 bases, and 26 bases lay in between. The DNA for the CDR3 is TGTGCCAGCTCACCATATATGGAGGCGACGGGAGGCCGGAGTGAAGCTTTCTTT. Amino acid sequence: CASSPYMEATGGRSEAFF.

The chain uses TRBV24-1 and TRBJ2-1; 11 positions match TRBD2. This CDR3 region has 17 residues. Germline CDR1 KGHDR, CDR2 SFDVKD. With V trimmed by 4 bases and J by 0 bases, 4 bases remained unmatched. As DNA, the CDR3 is TGTGCCACCAGTGAACCAGGGACTAGCGGCTCCTACAATGAGCAGTTCTTC. Its translation: CATSEPGTSGSYNEQFF.

This chain joins TRBV6-5 and TRBJ2-7; D may be TRBD1 (6 bases). Deletions cut 4 bases from V and 2 bases from J, with 12 bases between. This CDR3 is built from 14 residues. Germline lookup yields CDR1 MNHEY and CDR2 SVGAGI. This CDR3 reads CASSSSGQPYEQYF. Written as DNA, the CDR3 is TGTGCCAGCAGTTCGTCGGGACAACCCTACGAGCAGTACTTC.

The rearrangement uses TRBV7-2 and TRBJ2-1, with 12 bases fitting TRBD1. CDR3 size: 16 residues. Germline-derived CDR1 and CDR2 are SGHTA and FQGNSA. Losses at the gene ends were 0 bases for V and 8 bases for J; bases not matched to a gene: 5. The CDR3 loop is CASSLAGQGATHEQFF. CDR3 sequence (DNA): TGTGCCAGCAGCTTAGCGGGACAGGGGGCGACCCATGAGCAGTTCTTC.

The J gene is TRBJ1-5, the V gene TRBV6-1; no clear D gene. Germline V gene sequence: CDR1 MNHNS, CDR2 SASEGT. The CDR3 has 13 residues. The V gene lost 3 bases and the J gene lost 6 bases, with 9 bases spanning the gap. CDR3: CASSEGGGQPQHF. In DNA form, the CDR3 reads TGTGCCAGCAGTGAGGGCGGAGGTCAGCCCCAGCATTTT.

The gene calls are TRBV6-4 and TRBJ1-4, with 8 bases aligning to TRBD1. Trimming at V came to 3 bases and at J to 4 bases, leaving 4 bases not matched to a gene. The CDR3 spans 15 residues. Germline CDR1 reads MRHNA; CDR2 reads SNTAGT. This chain's CDR3 is CASSEQGGINEKLFF. DNA for the CDR3: TGTGCCAGCAGTGAACAGGGGGGAATTAATGAAAAACTGTTTTTT.

The V and J genes are TRBV3-1 (or the pseudogene TRBV3-2) and TRBJ1-6; TRBD1 agrees at 7 bases. Per the germline V gene, CDR1 is LGHDT and CDR2 is YNNKEL (reference sequence). The CDR3 is made up of 15 amino acids. V lost 4 bases to trimming and J lost 6 bases; unmatched junction nucleotides: 6. For the CDR3, the DNA is TGTGCCAGCAGCCTAACAGGGGTTGGTAATTCACCCCTCCACTTT. Protein product: CASSLTGVGNSPLHF.

The chain has TRBV20-1 and TRBJ2-3, with D unclear. The CDR3 is 11 amino acids. Germline CDR1 DFQATT, CDR2 SNEGSKA (reference sequence). The V gene lost 6 bases and the J gene lost 3 bases, with 7 bases spanning the gap. CDR3 region: CSATTTDTQYF. The CDR3 DNA reads TGCAGTGCAACTACGACAGATACGCAGTATTTT.

The V call is TRBV5-6, the J call TRBJ2-5; TRBD2 aligns across 11 bases. CDR1 is SGHDT, CDR2 YYEEEE, per germline. Losses at the gene ends were 0 bases for V and 4 bases for J; bases not matched to a gene: 2. This CDR3 spans 15 amino acids. The CDR3 DNA sequence: TGTGCCAGCAGCTTGGGCCTAGCGGGGGGAGAGACCCAGTACTTC. It yields the protein CASSLGLAGGETQYF.

This chain uses TRBV27 with TRBJ1-6; D may be TRBD1 (6 bases). Trimming took off 9 bases at V and 8 bases at J, with 17 bases between the two ends. This CDR3 contains 14 residues. CDR1 is MNHEY, CDR2 SMNVEV, per germline (reference sequence). CDR3 residues: CASRGGVEYSPLHF. Written as DNA, the CDR3 is TGTGCCAGTAGGGGGGGGGTGGAGTATTCACCCCTCCACTTT.

The CDR3 DNA reads TGTGCCAGCAGCTTAGTGGGCGAGCAGTTCTTC. Protein product: CASSLVGEQFF. The gene calls are TRBV7-9 and TRBJ2-1; D is ambiguous. Germline V gene data show CDR1 as SEHNR and CDR2 as FQNEAQ (reference sequence). Trimming stripped 1 base from V and 10 bases from J, with 5 bases between. The CDR3 is 11 amino acids.